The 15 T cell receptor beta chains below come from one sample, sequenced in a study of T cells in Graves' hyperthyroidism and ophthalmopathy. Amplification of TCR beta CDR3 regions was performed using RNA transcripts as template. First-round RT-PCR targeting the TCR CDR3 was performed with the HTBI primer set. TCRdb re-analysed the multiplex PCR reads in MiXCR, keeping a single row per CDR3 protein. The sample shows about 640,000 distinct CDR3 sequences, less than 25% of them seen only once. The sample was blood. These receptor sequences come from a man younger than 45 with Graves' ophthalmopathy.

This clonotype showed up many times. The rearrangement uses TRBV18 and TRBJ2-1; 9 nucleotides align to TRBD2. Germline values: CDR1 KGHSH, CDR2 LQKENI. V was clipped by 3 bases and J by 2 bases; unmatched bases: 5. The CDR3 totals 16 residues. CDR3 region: CASSPSGSITYNEQFF. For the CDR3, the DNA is TGTGCCAGCTCACCTAGCGGGAGTATCACCTACAATGAGCAGTTCTTC.

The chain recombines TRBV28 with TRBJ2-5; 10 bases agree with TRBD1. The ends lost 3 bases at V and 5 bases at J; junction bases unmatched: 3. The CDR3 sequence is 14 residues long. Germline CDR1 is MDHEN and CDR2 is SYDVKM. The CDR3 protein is CASSLTGGMETQYF. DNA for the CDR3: TGTGCCAGCAGTTTGACAGGGGGCATGGAGACCCAGTACTTC. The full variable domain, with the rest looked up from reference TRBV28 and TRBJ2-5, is DVKVTQSSRYLVKRTGEKVFLECVQDMDHENMFWYRQDPGLGLRLIYFSYDVKMKEKGDIPEGYSVSREKKERFSLILESASTNQTSMYLCASSLTGGMETQYFGPGTRLLVL.

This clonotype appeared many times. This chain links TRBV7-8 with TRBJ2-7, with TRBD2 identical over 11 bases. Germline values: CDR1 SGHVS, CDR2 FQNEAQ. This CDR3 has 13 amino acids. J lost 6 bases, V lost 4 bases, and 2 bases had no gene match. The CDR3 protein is CASSSGLAGEQYF. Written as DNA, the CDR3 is TGTGCCAGCAGCTCAGGACTAGCGGGCGAGCAGTACTTC.

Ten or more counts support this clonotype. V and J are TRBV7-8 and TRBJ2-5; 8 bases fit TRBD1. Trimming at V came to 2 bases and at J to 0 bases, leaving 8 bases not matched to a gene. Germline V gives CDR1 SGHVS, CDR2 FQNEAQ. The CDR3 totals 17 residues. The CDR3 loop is CASSLPRLTGDQETQYF. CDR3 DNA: TGTGCCAGCAGCTTACCGAGATTGACAGGGGACCAAGAGACCCAGTACTTC.

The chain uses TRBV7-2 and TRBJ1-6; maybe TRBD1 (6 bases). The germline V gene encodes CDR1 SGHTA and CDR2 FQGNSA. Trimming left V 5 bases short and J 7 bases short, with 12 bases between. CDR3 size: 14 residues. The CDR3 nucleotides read TGTGCCAGCAGCGCCCAGGGGTGGAATTCACCCCTCCACTTT. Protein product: CASSAQGWNSPLHF.

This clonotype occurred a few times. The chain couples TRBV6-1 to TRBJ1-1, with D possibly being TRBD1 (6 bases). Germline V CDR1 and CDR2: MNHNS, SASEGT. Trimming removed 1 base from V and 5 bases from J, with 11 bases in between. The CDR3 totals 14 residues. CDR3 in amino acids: CASSEVPQGTEAFF. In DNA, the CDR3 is TGTGCCAGCAGTGAAGTGCCACAGGGAACTGAAGCTTTCTTT.

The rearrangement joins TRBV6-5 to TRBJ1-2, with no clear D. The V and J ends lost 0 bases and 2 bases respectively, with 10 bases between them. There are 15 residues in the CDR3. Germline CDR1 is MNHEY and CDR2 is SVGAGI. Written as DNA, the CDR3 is TGTGCCAGCAGTTACTCCGAAAGAGAAAACTATGGCTACACCTTC. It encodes CASSYSERENYGYTF.

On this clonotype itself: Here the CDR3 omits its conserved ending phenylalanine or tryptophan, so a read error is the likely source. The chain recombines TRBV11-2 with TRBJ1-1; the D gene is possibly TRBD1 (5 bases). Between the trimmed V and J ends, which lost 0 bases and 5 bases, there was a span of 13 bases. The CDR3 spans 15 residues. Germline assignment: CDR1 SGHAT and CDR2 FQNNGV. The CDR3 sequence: CASSLDVGGITEAFL. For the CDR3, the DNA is TGTGCCAGCAGCTTAGACGTGGGGGGGATAACTGAAGCTTTCCTT.

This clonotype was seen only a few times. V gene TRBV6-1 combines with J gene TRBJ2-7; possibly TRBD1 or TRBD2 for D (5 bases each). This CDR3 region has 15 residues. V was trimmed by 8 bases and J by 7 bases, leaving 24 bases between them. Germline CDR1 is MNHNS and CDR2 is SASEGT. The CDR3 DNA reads TGTGCCAGCTGGTTCGGGGCAGGCCCCTTGAAGGAGCAGTACTTC. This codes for CASWFGAGPLKEQYF.

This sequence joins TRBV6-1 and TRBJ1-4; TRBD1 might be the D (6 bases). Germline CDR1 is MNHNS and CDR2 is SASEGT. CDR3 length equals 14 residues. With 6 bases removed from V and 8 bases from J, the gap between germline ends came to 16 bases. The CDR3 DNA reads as TGTGCCAGCAGGAGAGGGGGAAAGGGAGAAAAACTGTTTTTT. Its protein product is CASRRGGKGEKLFF.

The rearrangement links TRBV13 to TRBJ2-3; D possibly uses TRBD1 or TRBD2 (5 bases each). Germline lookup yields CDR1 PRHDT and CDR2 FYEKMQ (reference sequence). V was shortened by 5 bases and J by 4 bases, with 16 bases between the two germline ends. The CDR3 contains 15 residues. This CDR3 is CASSPWGWGADTQYF. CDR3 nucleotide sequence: TGTGCCAGCAGCCCATGGGGGTGGGGAGCAGATACGCAGTATTTT.

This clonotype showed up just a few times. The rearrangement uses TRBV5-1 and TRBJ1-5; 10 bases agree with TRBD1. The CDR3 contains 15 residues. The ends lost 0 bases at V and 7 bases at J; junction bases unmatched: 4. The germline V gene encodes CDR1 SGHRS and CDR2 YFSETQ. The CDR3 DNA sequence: TGCGCCAGCAGCTTGGGGGACAGGGGTGACCAGCCCCAGCATTTT. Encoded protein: CASSLGDRGDQPQHF.

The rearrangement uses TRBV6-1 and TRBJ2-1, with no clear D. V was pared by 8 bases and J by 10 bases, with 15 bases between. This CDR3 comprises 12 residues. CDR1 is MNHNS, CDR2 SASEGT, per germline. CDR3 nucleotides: TGTGCCAGCGACCAAGGCTTAACAGAGCAGTTCTTC. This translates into CASDQGLTEQFF.

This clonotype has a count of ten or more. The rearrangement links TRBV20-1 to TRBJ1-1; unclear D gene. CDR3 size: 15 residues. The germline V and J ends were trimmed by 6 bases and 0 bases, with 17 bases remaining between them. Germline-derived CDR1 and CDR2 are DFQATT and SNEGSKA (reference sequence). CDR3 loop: CSANDGRGVNTEAFF. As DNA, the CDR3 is TGCAGTGCAAATGACGGACGTGGGGTGAACACTGAAGCTTTCTTT.

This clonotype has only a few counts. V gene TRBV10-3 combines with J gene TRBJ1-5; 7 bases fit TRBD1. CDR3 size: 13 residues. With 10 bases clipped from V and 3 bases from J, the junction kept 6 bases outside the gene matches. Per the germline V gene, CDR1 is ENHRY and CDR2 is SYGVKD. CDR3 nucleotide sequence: TGTGCCAGCTTGGACAGGCCCAATCAGCCCCAGCATTTT. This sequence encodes CASLDRPNQPQHF.